The 19 T cell receptor beta chains reported below all come from one sample, sequenced in a study of OX40 agonist ivuxolimab in advanced cancers. Data came from immunoSEQ multiplex PCR; TCRdb stores just in-frame clones and leaves some out. The data show about 14,000 clones, with 82% seen just once and roughly two fifths held by the top ten. The source material was CD4+ or CD8+ T cells sorted from blood, sampled in a trial of the OX40 agonist ivuxolimab. These receptors all come from an adult with an advanced solid tumor such as melanoma, head and neck, liver or kidney cancer.

This clone was detected once. This chain uses TRBV27 with TRBJ2-5, with 8 bases lining up with TRBD2. The end of the DNA fits TRBJ2-7 better, so the J call may be wrong. The germline V gene encodes CDR1 MNHEY and CDR2 SMNVEV (reference sequence). The CDR3 is 14 amino acids. The CDR3 DNA reads as TGTGCCAGCAGGACTAGCGTCAGCGGCTACGAGCAGTACTTC. Its translation: CASRTSVSGYEQYF.

The chain carries TRBV11-1 and TRBJ1-3; 8 bases fit TRBD1. There are 17 residues in the CDR3. V shed 5 bases and J 0 bases; nucleotides not matched to a gene: 9. Germline V gives CDR1 SGHAT, CDR2 FQDESV (reference sequence). CDR3 nucleotides: TGTGCCAGCAGCCACCGACAGGGGACTTACTCTGGAAACACCATATATTTT. This gives the protein CASSHRQGTYSGNTIYF.

The table lists this clone with a few counts. The V and J genes are TRBV25-1 and TRBJ1-6; no definite D call. Trimming left V 1 base short and J 8 bases short, with 3 bases between. This CDR3 is built from 12 residues. From germline, CDR1 is MGHDK and CDR2 SYGVNS. The chain's CDR3 is CASSEFDSPLHF. In DNA form, the CDR3 reads TGTGCCAGCAGTGAATTCGATTCACCCCTCCACTTT.

This chain joins TRBV7-9 and TRBJ2-2; possible D gene TRBD2, 6 bases. Per the germline V gene, CDR1 is SEHNR and CDR2 is FQNEAQ (reference sequence). The V and J ends lost 4 bases and 4 bases respectively, with 13 bases between them. The CDR3 length is 15 residues. As DNA, the CDR3 is TGTGCCAGCAGCTGGGGCGGGGCGACCACCGGGGAGCTGTTTTTT. Translated, it gives CASSWGGATTGELFF.

This clone has a handful of counts. The rearrangement joins TRBV10-3 to TRBJ1-3; D remains ambiguous. The germline V and J ends were trimmed by 0 bases and 0 bases, with 9 bases remaining between them. CDR1 ENHRY and CDR2 SYGVKD come from the germline V gene. The CDR3 is 16 residues long. The CDR3 region is CAISESLVRSGNTIYF. In nucleotides, the CDR3 is TGTGCCATCAGTGAGTCGCTCGTGCGCTCTGGAAACACCATATATTTT.

The chain couples TRBV28 to TRBJ1-2; a weak D match, TRBD1 (6 bases). The germline V and J ends were trimmed by 7 bases and 8 bases, with 29 bases remaining between them. CDR3 size: 17 residues. Germline-derived CDR1 and CDR2 are MDHEN and SYDVKM. In nucleotides, the CDR3 is TGTGCCAGCAACGAAAGAAGGCCAGGGGTGGGAGTAGGAGGCTACACCTTC. Translating it yields CASNERRPGVGVGGYTF.

In its sample, this clone was seen once. The CDR3 DNA reads TGTGCCAGCAGTTACTCAGAGACCCAGTACTTC. Amino acids: CASSYSETQYF. V and J are TRBV6-6 and TRBJ2-5; D not certain. CDR3 length: 11 amino acids. Trimming took off 0 bases at V and 4 bases at J, with 0 bases between the two ends. The germline gives CDR1 MNHNY, CDR2 SVGAGI (reference sequence).

J is TRBJ2-2 and V is TRBV7-3, with 7 bases aligning to TRBD1. V lost 5 bases and J lost 7; bases outside the gene matches: 7. The germline V gene has CDR1 SGHTA and CDR2 FQGTGA. The CDR3 contains 14 residues. Written as DNA, the CDR3 is TGTGCCAGCAGCGTTGGACAGGACGACGGGGAGCTGTTTTTT. This gives the protein CASSVGQDDGELFF. The entire variable domain, with the rest obtained from reference TRBV7-3 and TRBJ2-2, is as follows: GAGVSQTPSNKVTEKGKYVELRCDPISGHTALYWYRQSLGQGPEFLIYFQGTGAADDSGLPNDRFFAVRPEGSVSTLKIQRTERGDSAVYLCASSVGQDDGELFFGEGSRLTVL.

The chain employs TRBV10-1 and TRBJ2-2; TRBD2 aligns across 7 bases. The CDR3 contains 14 residues. The V and J ends lost 6 bases and 1 base, in that order; junction bases with no gene match: 2. Germline-derived CDR1 and CDR2 are WNHNN and SYGVQD (reference sequence). In nucleotides, the CDR3 is TGCGCCAGCAGGGGACTACGGAACACCGGGGAGCTGTTTTTT. It encodes CASRGLRNTGELFF.

The J gene is TRBJ2-1, the V gene TRBV9, with 9 bases fitting TRBD1. The germline V gene has CDR1 SGDLS and CDR2 YYNGEE. The CDR3 consists of 15 residues. Losses at the gene ends were 0 bases for V and 9 bases for J; bases not matched to a gene: 7. The CDR3: CASSVGGQGIFEQFF. CDR3 nucleotides: TGTGCCAGCAGCGTAGGGGGACAGGGAATCTTTGAGCAGTTCTTC.

The chain couples TRBV19 to TRBJ1-1; D not resolved. Germline V gene lookup returns CDR1 LNHDA and CDR2 SQIVND (reference sequence). This CDR3 region has 13 residues. The germline V and J ends were trimmed by 0 bases and 1 base, with 3 bases remaining between them. CDR3: CASSIEQNTEAFF. In DNA, the CDR3 is TGTGCCAGTAGTATAGAACAGAACACTGAAGCTTTCTTT. The whole variable domain, filled in from reference TRBV19 and TRBJ1-1, reads DGGITQSPKYLFRKEGQNVTLSCEQNLNHDAMYWYRQDPGQGLRLIYYSQIVNDFQKGDIAEGYSVSREKKESFPLTVTSAQKNPTAFYLCASSIEQNTEAFFGQGTRLTVV.

The chain has TRBV19 and TRBJ1-2, with 7 bases aligning to TRBD1. The CDR3 is 14 amino acids. Germline CDR1 reads LNHDA; CDR2 reads SQIVND (reference sequence). V was clipped by 5 bases and J by 4 bases; unmatched bases: 7. CDR3 in amino acids: CASSGDRVVYGYTF. CDR3 sequence (DNA): TGTGCCAGTAGTGGTGACAGGGTCGTCTATGGCTACACCTTC.

This chain joins TRBV11-2 and TRBJ1-2, with 7 bases identical to TRBD1. Germline CDR1 and CDR2: SGHAT and FQNNGV. V dropped 5 bases and J dropped 4; count of bases not matched to a gene: 10. The CDR3 is 15 residues long. DNA of the CDR3: TGTGCCAGCAGCGGGGACCGGGACAGACTCTATGGCTACACCTTC. This encodes CASSGDRDRLYGYTF.

CDR3 sequence (DNA): TGTGCCAGCAGTGTGGGAAATGAGCAGTTCTTC. It is translated as CASSVGNEQFF. The chain has TRBV2 and TRBJ2-1, with D unclear. Trimming shortened V by 4 bases and J by 7 bases, and 5 bases separated the two germline ends. The CDR3 sequence is 11 residues long. Germline V CDR1 and CDR2: SNHLY, FYNNEI.

The chain recombines TRBV30 with TRBJ2-3, with D unclear. V was trimmed by 2 bases and J by 1 base, leaving 10 bases between them. Germline V CDR1 and CDR2: GTSNPN, SVGIG (reference sequence). CDR3 size: 14 residues. The CDR3 nucleotides read TGTGCCTGGAGTTTGGGCCTGGGCACAGATACGCAGTATTTT. This encodes CAWSLGLGTDTQYF.

In its sample, this clone was seen once. The chain couples TRBV6-5 to TRBJ2-7; no firm D call. The V gene lost 2 bases and the J gene lost 4 bases, with 6 bases spanning the gap. Per germline, CDR1 MNHEY and CDR2 SVGAGI. CDR3 length: 12 amino acids. CDR3 region: CASSYMGYEQYF. The CDR3 nucleotides read TGTGCCAGCAGTTACATGGGTTACGAGCAGTACTTC.

This chain links TRBV30 with TRBJ2-4; TRBD1 agrees at 11 bases. The CDR3 is made up of 16 amino acids. Per the germline V gene, CDR1 is GTSNPN and CDR2 is SVGIG (reference sequence). V trimming: 4 bases; J trimming: 1 base; junction bases outside the gene matches: 6. The CDR3 nucleotides read TGTGCCTGGACACCGGGACAGGGGGACGCCAAAAACATTCAGTACTTC. It translates to CAWTPGQGDAKNIQYF.

Sample share makes this clone medium-sized. This chain connects TRBV25-1 to TRBJ2-3, with D hard to call. Per germline, CDR1 MGHDK and CDR2 SYGVNS. The CDR3 runs 14 residues. The ends were cut back, 2 bases at V and 0 bases at J, with 6 bases in the middle. The CDR3 here is CASSEGFSTDTQYF. CDR3 nucleotides: TGTGCCAGCAGTGAAGGGTTTAGCACAGATACGCAGTATTTT. The variable domain in full, with the rest retrieved from reference TRBV25-1 and TRBJ2-3, is EADIYQTPRYLVIGTGKKITLECSQTMGHDKMYWYQQDPGMELHLIHYSYGVNSTEKGDLSSESTVSRIRTEHFPLTLESARPSHTSQYLCASSEGFSTDTQYFGPGTRLTVL.

This clone showed up just once. The chain couples TRBV6-5 to TRBJ2-3, with TRBD2 matching over 7 bases. V gave up 6 bases and J gave up 0 bases; unmatched junction bases: 6. The CDR3 extends over 15 amino acids. Germline CDR1 reads MNHEY; CDR2 reads SVGAGI. The CDR3 DNA reads as TGTGCCAGCAGGGTAGCGGGCCATAGCACAGATACGCAGTATTTT. Translating gives CASRVAGHSTDTQYF.